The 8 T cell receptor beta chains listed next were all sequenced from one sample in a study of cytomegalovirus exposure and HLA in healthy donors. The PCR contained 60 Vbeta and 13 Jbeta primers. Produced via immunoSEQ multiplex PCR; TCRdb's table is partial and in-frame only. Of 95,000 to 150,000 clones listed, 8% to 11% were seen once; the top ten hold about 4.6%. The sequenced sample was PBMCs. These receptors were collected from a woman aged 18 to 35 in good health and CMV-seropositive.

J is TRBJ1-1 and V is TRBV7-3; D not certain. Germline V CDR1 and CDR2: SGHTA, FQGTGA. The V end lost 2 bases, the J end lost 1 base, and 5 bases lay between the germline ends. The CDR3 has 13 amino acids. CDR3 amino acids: CASSLYGNTEAFF. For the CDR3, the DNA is TGTGCCAGCAGCTTATACGGGAACACTGAAGCTTTCTTT.

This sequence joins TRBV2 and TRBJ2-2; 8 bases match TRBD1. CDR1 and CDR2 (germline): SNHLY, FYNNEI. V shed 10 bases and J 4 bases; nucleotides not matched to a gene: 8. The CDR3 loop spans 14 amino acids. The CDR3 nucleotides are TGTGCCACCTCAGGACAGGGTGGCACCGGGGAGCTGTTTTTT. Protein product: CATSGQGGTGELFF.

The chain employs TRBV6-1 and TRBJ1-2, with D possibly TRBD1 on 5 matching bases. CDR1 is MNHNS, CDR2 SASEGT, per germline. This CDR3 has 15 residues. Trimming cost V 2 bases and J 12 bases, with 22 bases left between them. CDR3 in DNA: TGTGCCAGCAGTGAAACTGGGGCACCGAAGCTTTTCGACACCTTC. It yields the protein CASSETGAPKLFDTF.

DNA for the CDR3: TGTGCCAGCAGTTACTCACAGGGCCCCTACGAGCAGTACTTC. Translating it yields CASSYSQGPYEQYF. This chain joins TRBV6-5 and TRBJ2-5, with a tentative D call TRBD1 (6 bases). The J call may be wrong; the DNA end is better matched by TRBJ2-7. The CDR3 is 14 residues long. Germline CDR1 MNHEY, CDR2 SVGAGI.

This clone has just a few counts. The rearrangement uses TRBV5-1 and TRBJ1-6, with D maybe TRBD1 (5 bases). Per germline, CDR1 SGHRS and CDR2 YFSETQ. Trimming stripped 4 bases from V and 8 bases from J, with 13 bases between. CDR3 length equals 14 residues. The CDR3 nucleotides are TGCGCCAGCAGCCCCGGGGGTAGGGATTCACCCCTCCACTTT. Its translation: CASSPGGRDSPLHF.

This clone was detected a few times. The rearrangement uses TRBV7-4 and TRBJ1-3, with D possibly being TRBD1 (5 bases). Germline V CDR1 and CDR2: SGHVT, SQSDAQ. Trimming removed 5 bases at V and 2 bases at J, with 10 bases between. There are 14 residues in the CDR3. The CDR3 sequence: CASSPGYAGNTIYF. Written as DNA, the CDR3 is TGTGCCAGCAGCCCAGGGTACGCTGGAAACACCATATATTTT.

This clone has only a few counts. The CDR3 nucleotides read TGCACCAGCAGCCAACAGGGTAAGCCCCAGCATTTT. Translated: CTSSQQGKPQHF. The J gene is TRBJ1-5, the V gene TRBV1; whether TRBD1, the table's D call, matches the DNA was not checked. TRBV1 constitutes a pseudogene. The CDR3 contains 12 residues.

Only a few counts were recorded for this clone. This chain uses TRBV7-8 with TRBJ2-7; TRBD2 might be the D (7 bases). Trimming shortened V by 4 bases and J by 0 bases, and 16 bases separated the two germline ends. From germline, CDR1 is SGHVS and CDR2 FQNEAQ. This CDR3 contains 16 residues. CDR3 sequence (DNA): TGTGCCAGCAGCTGGAGGACGGGGGGCGTCTCCTACGAGCAGTACTTC. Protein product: CASSWRTGGVSYEQYF.